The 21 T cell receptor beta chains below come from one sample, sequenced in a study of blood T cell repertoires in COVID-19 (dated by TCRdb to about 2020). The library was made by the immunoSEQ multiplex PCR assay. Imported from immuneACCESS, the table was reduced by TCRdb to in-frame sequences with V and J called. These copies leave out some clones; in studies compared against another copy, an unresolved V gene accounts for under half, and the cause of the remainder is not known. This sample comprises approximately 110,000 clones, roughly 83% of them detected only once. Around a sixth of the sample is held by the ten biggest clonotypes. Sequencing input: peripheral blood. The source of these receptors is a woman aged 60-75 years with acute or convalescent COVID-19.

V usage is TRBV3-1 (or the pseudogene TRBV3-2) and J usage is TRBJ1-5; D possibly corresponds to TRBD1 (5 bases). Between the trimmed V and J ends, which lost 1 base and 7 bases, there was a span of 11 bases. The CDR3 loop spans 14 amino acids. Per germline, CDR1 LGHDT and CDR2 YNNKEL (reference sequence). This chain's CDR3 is CASSQVPSGQPQHF. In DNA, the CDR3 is TGTGCCAGCAGCCAAGTGCCCTCAGGGCAGCCCCAGCATTTT.

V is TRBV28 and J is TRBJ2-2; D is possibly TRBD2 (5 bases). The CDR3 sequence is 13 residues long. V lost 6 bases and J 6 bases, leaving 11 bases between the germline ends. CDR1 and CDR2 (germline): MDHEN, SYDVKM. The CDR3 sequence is CASRPRGAGELFF. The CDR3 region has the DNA TGTGCCAGCAGGCCCCGGGGTGCCGGGGAGCTGTTTTTT.

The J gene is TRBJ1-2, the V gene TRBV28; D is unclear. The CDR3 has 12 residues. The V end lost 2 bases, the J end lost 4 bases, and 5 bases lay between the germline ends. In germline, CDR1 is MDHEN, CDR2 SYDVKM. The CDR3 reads CASSLNGYGYTF. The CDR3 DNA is TGTGCCAGCAGTTTAAACGGCTATGGCTACACCTTC.

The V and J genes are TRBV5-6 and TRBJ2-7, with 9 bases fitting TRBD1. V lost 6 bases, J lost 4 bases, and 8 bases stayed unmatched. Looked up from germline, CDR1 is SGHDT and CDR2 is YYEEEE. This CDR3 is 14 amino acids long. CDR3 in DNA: TGTGCCAGCAACCGGGACAGGGCTATTTACGAGCAGTACTTC. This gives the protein CASNRDRAIYEQYF.

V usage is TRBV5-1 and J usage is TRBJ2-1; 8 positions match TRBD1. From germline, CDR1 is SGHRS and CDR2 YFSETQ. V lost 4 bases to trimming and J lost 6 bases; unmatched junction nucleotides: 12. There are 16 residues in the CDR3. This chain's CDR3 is CASSRPRGTGGNEQFF. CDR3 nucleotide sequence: TGCGCCAGCAGCCGCCCAAGGGGAACAGGGGGCAATGAGCAGTTCTTC.

CDR3 DNA: TGTGCCAGCAGTGAAACGGGTAACACTGAAGCTTTCTTT. This gives the protein CASSETGNTEAFF. The chain is built from TRBV2 and TRBJ1-1; D remains unclear. Germline CDR1 SNHLY, CDR2 FYNNEI. The CDR3 length is 13 residues. V lost 2 bases and J 2 bases, leaving 6 bases between the germline ends.

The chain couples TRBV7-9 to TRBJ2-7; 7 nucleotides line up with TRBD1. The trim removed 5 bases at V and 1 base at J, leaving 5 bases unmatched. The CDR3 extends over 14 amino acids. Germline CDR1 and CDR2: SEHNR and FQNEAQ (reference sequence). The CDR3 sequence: CASSQGQVSYEQYF. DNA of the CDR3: TGTGCCAGCAGCCAAGGACAGGTTTCCTACGAGCAGTACTTC.

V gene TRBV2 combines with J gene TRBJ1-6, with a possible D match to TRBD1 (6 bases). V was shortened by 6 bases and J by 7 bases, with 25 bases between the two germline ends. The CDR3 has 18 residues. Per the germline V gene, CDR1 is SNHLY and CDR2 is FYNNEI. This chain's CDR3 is CASSGGTSVGRTNSPLHF. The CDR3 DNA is TGTGCCAGCAGCGGGGGGACAAGTGTTGGGCGCACCAATTCACCCCTCCACTTT.

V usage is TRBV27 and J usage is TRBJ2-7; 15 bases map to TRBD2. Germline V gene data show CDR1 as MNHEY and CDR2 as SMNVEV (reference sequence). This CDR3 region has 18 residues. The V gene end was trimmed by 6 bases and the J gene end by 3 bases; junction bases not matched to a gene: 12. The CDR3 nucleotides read TGTGCCAGCAGGTCAGGGGGACTAGCGGGAGGAGGGCACTACGAGCAGTACTTC. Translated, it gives CASRSGGLAGGGHYEQYF.

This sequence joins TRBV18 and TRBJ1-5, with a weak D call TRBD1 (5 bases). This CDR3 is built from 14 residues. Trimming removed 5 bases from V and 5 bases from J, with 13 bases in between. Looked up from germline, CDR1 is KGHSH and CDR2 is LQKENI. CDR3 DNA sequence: TGTGCCAGCTCATCCCGACAGACATATCAGCCCCAGCATTTT. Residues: CASSSRQTYQPQHF.

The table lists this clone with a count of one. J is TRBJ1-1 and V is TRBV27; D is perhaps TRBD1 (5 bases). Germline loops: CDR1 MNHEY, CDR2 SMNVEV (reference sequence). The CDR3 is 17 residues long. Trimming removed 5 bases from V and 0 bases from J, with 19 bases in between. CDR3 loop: CASSRQGLNRLNTEAFF. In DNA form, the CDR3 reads TGTGCCAGCAGTAGGCAGGGCCTCAATAGATTGAACACTGAAGCTTTCTTT.

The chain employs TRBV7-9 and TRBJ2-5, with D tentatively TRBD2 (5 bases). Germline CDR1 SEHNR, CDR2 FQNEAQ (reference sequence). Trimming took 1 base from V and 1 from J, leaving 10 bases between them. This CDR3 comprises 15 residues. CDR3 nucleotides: TGTGCCAGCAGCTTAGTCCAACGGGGCCAAGAGACCCAGTACTTC. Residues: CASSLVQRGQETQYF.

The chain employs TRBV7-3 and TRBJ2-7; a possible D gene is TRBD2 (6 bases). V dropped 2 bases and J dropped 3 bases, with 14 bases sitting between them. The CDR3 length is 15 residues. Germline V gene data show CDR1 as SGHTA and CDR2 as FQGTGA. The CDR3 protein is CASSLGLASFYEQYF. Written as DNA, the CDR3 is TGTGCCAGCAGCTTAGGCCTAGCGAGCTTCTACGAGCAGTACTTC.

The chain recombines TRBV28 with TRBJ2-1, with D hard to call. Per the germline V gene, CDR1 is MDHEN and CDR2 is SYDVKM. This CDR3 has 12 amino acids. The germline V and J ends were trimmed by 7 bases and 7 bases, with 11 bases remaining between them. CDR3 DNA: TGTGCCAGCAATTCCGCCACTAATGAGCAGTTCTTC. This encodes CASNSATNEQFF.

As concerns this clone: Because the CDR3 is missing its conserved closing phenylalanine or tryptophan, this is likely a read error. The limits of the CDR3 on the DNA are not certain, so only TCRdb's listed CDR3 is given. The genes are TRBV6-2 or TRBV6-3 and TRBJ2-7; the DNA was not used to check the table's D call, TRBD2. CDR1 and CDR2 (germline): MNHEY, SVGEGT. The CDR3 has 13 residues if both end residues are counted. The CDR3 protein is CASSYGTSALLSI.

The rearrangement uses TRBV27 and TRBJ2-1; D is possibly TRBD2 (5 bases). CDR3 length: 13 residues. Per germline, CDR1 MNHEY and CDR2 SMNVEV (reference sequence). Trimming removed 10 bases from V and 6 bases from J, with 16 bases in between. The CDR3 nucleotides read TGTGCCATCTCCGCTAGCCTGGGCAATGAGCAGTTCTTC. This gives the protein CAISASLGNEQFF.

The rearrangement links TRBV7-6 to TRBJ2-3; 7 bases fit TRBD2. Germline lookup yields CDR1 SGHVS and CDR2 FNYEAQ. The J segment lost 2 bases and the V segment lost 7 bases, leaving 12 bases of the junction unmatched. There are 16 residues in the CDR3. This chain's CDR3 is CASNTRASGFTDTQYF. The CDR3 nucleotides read TGTGCCAGCAACACTAGGGCTAGCGGCTTCACAGATACGCAGTATTTT.

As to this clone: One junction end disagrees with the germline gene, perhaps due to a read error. CDR3 loop: CASSLDLRGGMVF. The CDR3, as DNA: TGTGCCAGCAGCTTAGATCTGCGGGGGGGAATGGTCTTC. The chain couples TRBV11-2 to TRBJ2-1; 9 nucleotides align to TRBD2. Germline V gene sequence: CDR1 SGHAT, CDR2 FQNNGV. This CDR3 has 13 residues.

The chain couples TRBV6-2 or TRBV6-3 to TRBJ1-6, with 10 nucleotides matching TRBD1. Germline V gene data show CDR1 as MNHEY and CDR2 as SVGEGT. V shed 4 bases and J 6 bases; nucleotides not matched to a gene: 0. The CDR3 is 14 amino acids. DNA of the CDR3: TGTGCCAGCAGTTGGACAGGGGGTAATTCACCCCTCCACTTT. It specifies CASSWTGGNSPLHF.

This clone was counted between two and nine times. CDR3: CASSLGSGKQFF. CDR3 DNA sequence: TGTGCCAGCAGCCTGGGTAGCGGTAAGCAGTTCTTC. The chain uses TRBV7-3 and TRBJ2-1; weak D call: TRBD2 (6 bases). The CDR3 runs 12 residues. In germline, CDR1 is SGHTA, CDR2 FQGTGA. Trimming took 5 bases from V and 11 from J, leaving 13 bases between them.

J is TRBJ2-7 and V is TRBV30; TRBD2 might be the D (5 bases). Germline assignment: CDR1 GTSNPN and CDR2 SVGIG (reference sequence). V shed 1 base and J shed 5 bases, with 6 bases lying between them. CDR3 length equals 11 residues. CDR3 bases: TGTGCCTGGAGTGAACTAGACGAGCAGTACTTC. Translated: CAWSELDEQYF.